This note documents a single T cell receptor beta chain sequence. What this receptor recognizes is not known. One base away there is no much larger clone; base qualities are not given. The data originate from a study of shared clonotypes between healthy human individuals (dated by TCRdb to the early 2020s). Context from the whole study: The cohort included a few men and two women between 18 and 49 years of age. Per donor, three plates each were used for CD4 naive and CD4 memory, two for CD8 naive, and one for CD8 memory. To estimate repertoire size and how much clonotypes are shared between individuals, the study performed deep sequencing of blood TCR repertoires from a handful of healthy adults. Libraries were prepared and TCR repertoires were sequenced by different laboratories using diverse techniques, in order to increase sequencing depth and limit assay-specific biases. Leukapheresis yielded between about 0.8 and 9.5 billion PBMCs per donor. Summary of the overall study and its limitations: Because the study included only a small number of donors, the genetic and exposure-history diversity represented was limited. Estimated clonotype richness was generally larger for naive than for memory subsets. Sharing across four donors was observed for around 5% of naive CD4, over 3% of naive CD8, roughly 2.3% of memory CD4, and approximately 0.41% of memory CD8 clonotypes. Sampling was limited to blood, and TCR repertoires in tissue likely differ from TCR repertoires in blood. Even with the large sequencing depth, rarefaction of the sorted-subset datasets indicated that sequencing was incomplete. Pairwise subsampling indicated that sequencing depth was expected to affect the degree of clonotype sharing among donors. Compared with non-shared clonotypes, the clonotypes found in all four sorted-subset donors had higher generation probabilities.

Using the deep immunoSEQ assay, multiplex PCR amplified TCR CDR3 regions from genomic DNA. Extracted genomic DNA from each cell subset was distributed evenly across all wells of several immunoSEQ 96-well plates, and each plate was treated as a replicate. For sorted subsets, each replicate PCR was loaded with around 200 ng genomic DNA, equivalent to 30,000 to 35,000 T cell genomes. The purified libraries were quantified using a Qubit 3.0 fluorometer, sized with a Bioanalyzer 2100, and then quantified again using the KAPA Library Quantification kit. Every immunoSEQ 96-well plate was sequenced on a dedicated single-read 150-cycle Illumina NextSeq 550 flow cell. The published analysis was carried out like this. The immunoSEQ output contained only junctional sequences without quality scores, so filtering could not match that applied to full-length reads. To assign V/J genes and CDR3, sequences were annotated against IMGT germline references using PyIR, a Python wrapper for IgBLAST v1.9. Any read was removed if the V/J assignment was weak (E-value above 1e-6), the CDR3 was missing, or the read contained stop codons, out-of-frame junctions, or ambiguous translated residues. V3J clonotypes were defined as sequences sharing the same inferred V gene, J gene, and CDR3 amino acid sequence. To compute the percentage overlap between repertoires, the number of shared unique clonotypes was divided by the size of the smaller repertoire. Three approaches were used to assess repertoire richness: RTK rarefaction, the Chao1 estimator, and Recon v2.1 estimates of unobserved clonotypes. Generation probabilities were computed with OLGA for all TCRbeta clonotypes obtained by the gDNA method from several donors. Not all clones reach the TCRdb copy of this immuneACCESS table, which keeps in-frame sequences only. Checked studies attribute under half of the gap to unresolved V genes and leave the rest unexplained. Clone size and the V and J calls come from that table; the DNA yielded D and trimming. The sample table shows about 2.4 million clones, and just over 90% are seen once. Under 0.15% of the sample lies in the top ten.

The donors were healthy, HIV-negative adults with no recently reported acute infections or vaccinations. Every donor was a Caucasian adult living in Nashville, Tennessee, USA. CD4+ T cells were enriched by magnetic negative selection, after which naive cells were positively selected on CD45RA and the negative fraction was taken as the memory subset. After blood collection by leukapheresis, PBMCs were isolated using Ficoll-Histopaque density gradient centrifugation and then cryopreserved in the vapor phase of liquid nitrogen. Analytical flow cytometry was used to check the purity and quantity of every magnetically sorted T cell population. From each sorted fraction, genomic DNA was isolated and quantified by UV absorbance on a Nanodrop 2000c. V lost 5 bases and J lost 0 bases, and the count of bases not matched to a germline gene is 7. The germline V gene specifies SGHTA as CDR1 and FQGNSA as CDR2. The CDR3 runs 16 residues from the cysteine to the phenylalanine. Only the CDR3 DNA stays, 48 bases, in frame from base 1.

This clonotype originated in a man aged 18-30 years in good health. The sequence joins TRBV7-2 to TRBJ2-1; 7 middle bases align to TRBD2. Sequencing used naive CD4+ T cells sorted from blood. This specimen's cell subset or site label, interpreted: CD45RA+ positively selected. The nucleotide sequence reads TGTGCCAGCAGCCCGGCGTGGGGGGGCTCCTACAATGAGCAGTTCTTC. Its protein is CASSPAWGGSYNEQFF.